This TCR beta chain was found in a study of CD8 T cells in Susac syndrome. Random hexamers primed reverse transcription of about 0.45 to 1 ug RNA. TCRdb redid the calling of the immunoSEQ multiplex PCR reads with MiXCR, one entry per CDR3 protein. The sample lists some 180,000 distinct CDR3 sequences; 85% to 95% were seen once. V gave up 8 bases and J gave up 7 bases, with 6 bases separating them. The germline CDR1 and CDR2 sequences are MDHEN and SYDVKM. The CDR3 is made up of 10 amino acids. The source is a human donor with Susac syndrome. Source material: CD4+ T cells from PBMCs. The genes are TRBV28 and TRBJ1-5, with D hard to call. Here the CDR3 reads CASGLQPQHF. CDR3 DNA sequence: TGTGCCAGCGGACTCCAGCCCCAGCATTTT.